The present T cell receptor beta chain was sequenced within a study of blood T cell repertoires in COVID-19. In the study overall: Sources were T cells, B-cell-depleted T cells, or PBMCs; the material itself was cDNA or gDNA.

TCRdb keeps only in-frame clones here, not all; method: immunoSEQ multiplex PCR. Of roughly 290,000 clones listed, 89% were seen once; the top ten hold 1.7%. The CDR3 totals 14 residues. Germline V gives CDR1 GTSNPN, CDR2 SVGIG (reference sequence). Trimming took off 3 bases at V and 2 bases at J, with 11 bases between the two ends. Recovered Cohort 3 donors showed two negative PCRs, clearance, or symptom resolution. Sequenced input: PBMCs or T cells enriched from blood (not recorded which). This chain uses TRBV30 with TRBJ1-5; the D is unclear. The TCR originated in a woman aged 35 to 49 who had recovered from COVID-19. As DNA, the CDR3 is TGTGCCTGGAGCGCTCTGGGAGGCAATCAGCCCCAGCATTTT. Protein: CAWSALGGNQPQHF. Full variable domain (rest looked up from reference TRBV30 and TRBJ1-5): SQTIHQWPATLVQPVGSPLSLECTVEGTSNPNLYWYRQAAGRGLQLLFYSVGIGQISSEVPQNLSASRPQDRQFILSSKKLLLSDSGFYLCAWSALGGNQPQHFGDGTRLSIL.